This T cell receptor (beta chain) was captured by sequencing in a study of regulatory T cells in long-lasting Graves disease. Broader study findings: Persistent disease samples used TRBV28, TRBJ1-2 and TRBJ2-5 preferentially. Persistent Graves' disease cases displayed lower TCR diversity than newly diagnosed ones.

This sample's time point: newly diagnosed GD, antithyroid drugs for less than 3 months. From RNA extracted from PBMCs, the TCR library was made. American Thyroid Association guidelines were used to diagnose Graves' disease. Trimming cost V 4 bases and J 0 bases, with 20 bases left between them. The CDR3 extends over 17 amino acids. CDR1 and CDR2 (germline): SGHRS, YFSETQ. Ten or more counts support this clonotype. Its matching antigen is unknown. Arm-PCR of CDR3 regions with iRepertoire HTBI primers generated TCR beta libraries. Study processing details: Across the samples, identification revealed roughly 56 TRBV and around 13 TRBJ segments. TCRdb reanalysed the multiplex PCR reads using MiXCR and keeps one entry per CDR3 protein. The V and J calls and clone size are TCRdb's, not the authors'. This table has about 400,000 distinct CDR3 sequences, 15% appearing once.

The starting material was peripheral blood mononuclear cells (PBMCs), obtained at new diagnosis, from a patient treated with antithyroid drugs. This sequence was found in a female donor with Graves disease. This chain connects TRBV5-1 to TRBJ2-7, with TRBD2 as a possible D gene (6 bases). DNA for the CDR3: TGCGCCAGCAGCACGCCCGTCTCTAGCGCGAGCTCCTACGAGCAGTACTTC. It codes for CASSTPVSSASSYEQYF.